This TCR beta chain was identified in a study of shared clonotypes between healthy human individuals (dated by TCRdb to the early 2020s). In the study overall: A couple of women and a few men aged 18 to 49 years were included in the cohort. Leukapheresis yielded between about 0.8 and 9.5 billion PBMCs per donor. Different laboratories and diverse techniques were used to prepare libraries and sequence TCR repertoires, to increase sequencing depth and limit assay-specific biases. The study deeply sequenced blood TCR repertoires of about 5 healthy adults to estimate repertoire size and the extent of clonotype sharing between individuals. For each donor, three plates each were used for CD4 naive and CD4 memory, two plates were used for CD8 naive, and one plate was used for CD8 memory.

Findings and caveats that apply to the study as a whole: Sampling was restricted to blood, and TCR repertoires in tissue are likely to differ from TCR repertoires in blood. Compared with non-shared clonotypes, clonotypes shared by all four sorted-subset donors had higher generation probabilities. Because the study included only a small number of donors, the genetic and exposure-history diversity represented was limited. Sharing across four donors was observed for around 5% of naive CD4, 3% to 3.5% of naive CD8, over 2% of memory CD4, and roughly 0.4% of memory CD8 clonotypes. Pairwise subsampling led to the expectation that sequencing depth would affect the degree of clonotype sharing among donors. Incomplete sequencing was indicated by rarefaction of sorted-subset datasets, despite the large sequencing depth. Estimated clonotype richness was generally larger for naive than for memory subsets.

Comments on this clone: Its antigen remains unidentified. It has no much larger one-base neighbor in the sample; base qualities were not kept.

The donors were healthy, HIV-negative adults who had no recently reported acute infections or vaccinations. Every donor was a Caucasian adult residing in Nashville, Tennessee, USA. CD4+ T cells were enriched through magnetic negative selection, after which naive cells were positively selected on CD45RA and the remaining negative fraction served as the memory subset. After blood collection by leukapheresis, PBMCs were isolated using Ficoll-Histopaque density gradient centrifugation and then cryopreserved in the vapor phase of liquid nitrogen. Analytical flow cytometry was used to check the purity and quantity of every magnetically sorted T cell population. Each sorted fraction had its genomic DNA isolated and then quantified by UV absorbance on a Nanodrop 2000c. Using the deep immunoSEQ assay, multiplex PCR amplified TCR CDR3 regions from genomic DNA. Genomic DNA extracted from each cell subset was distributed evenly over all wells of several immunoSEQ 96-well plates, and each plate served as one replicate. For sorted subsets, around 0.2 ug of genomic DNA, equivalent to roughly 33,000 T cell genomes, went into each replicate PCR. The purified libraries were quantified using a Qubit 3.0 fluorometer, sized with a Bioanalyzer 2100, and then quantified again using the KAPA Library Quantification kit. A separate single-read 150-cycle Illumina NextSeq 550 flow cell was used to sequence each immunoSEQ 96-well plate. As for the authors' bioinformatics: Because only junctional sequences without quality scores were contained in the immunoSEQ output, filtering matching that applied to full-length reads could not be performed. To assign V/J genes and CDR3, sequences were annotated against IMGT germline references using PyIR, a Python wrapper for IgBLAST v1.9. Reads were filtered out if the reads had weak V/J assignments (E-value above 1e-6), no CDR3, stop codons, out-of-frame junctions, or ambiguous translated residues. V3J clonotypes were defined as sequences sharing an identical inferred V gene, J gene, and CDR3 amino acid sequence. To compute the percentage overlap between repertoires, the number of shared unique clonotypes was divided by the size of the smaller repertoire. RTK rarefaction, the Chao1 estimator, and Recon v2.1 estimates of unobserved clonotypes were used to assess repertoire richness. Generation probabilities for all TCRbeta clonotypes obtained by the gDNA method from a handful of donors were computed using OLGA. The table comes from immuneACCESS by way of TCRdb, which keeps in-frame sequences with V and J called. Part of the clones is missing from these tables; in studies checked, under half for an unresolved V gene and the rest for unknown reasons. V and J calls and clone size are those listed in that table; D and trimming were worked out from the DNA. Here the sample has some 2,100,000 clones; approximately 96% occur a single time. The top ten clones comprise roughly 0.13% of the sample.

Specimen: naive CD4+ T cells sorted from blood. What this sample's cell subset or site label stands for: CD45RA+ positively selected. The clonotype was recovered from a man aged 18 to 30 in good health.

The nucleotide sequence is given as TGTGCCAGCAGGCTTTTGGGACAGGGGGACGAGCAGTACTTC. The resulting protein is CASRLLGQGDEQYF. The V gene is TRBV5-6 and the J gene is TRBJ2-7; 11 bases in between match TRBD1. V is trimmed back by 5 bases and J by 5 bases, and the junction contains 6 bases that no gene match accounts for. The CDR3, from cysteine to phenylalanine, totals 14 residues. The retained sequence is limited to the CDR3, 42 bases, with the frame set at the first base. CDR1 SGHDT and CDR2 YYEEEE were looked up in the germline V gene.